A selection of T cell receptor beta chains follows, all from one sample in a study of cytomegalovirus exposure and HLA in healthy donors. Method: immunoSEQ multiplex PCR; TCRdb's copy keeps in-frame clones and lacks some. The repertoire has 190,000 or so clones, around 82% of them found once; the top ten carry about 3%. The specimen was PBMCs. The receptor source for this set is a woman aged 18 to 35 in good health and CMV-seropositive. Each CDR3 is given without its conserved first and last residue.

V gene	J gene	CDR3 protein
TRBV7-9	TRBJ1-2	ASSSTGSNYGYT
TRBV7-3	TRBJ1-6	ASSLNILPNSPLH
TRBV11-2	TRBJ2-2	ASSFGAGRSTGELF
TRBV2	TRBJ1-2	ASSEGGQASNYGYT
TRBV19	TRBJ1-2	ASNLQGALGYT
TRBV2	TRBJ1-1	ASLAGNTEAF
TRBV20-1	TRBJ2-5	SARHFETQY
TRBV11-2	TRBJ2-7	ASSRPGTGSSYEQY
TRBV11-2	TRBJ2-7	ASSFTSDGEQY
TRBV5-6	TRBJ1-1	ASSLGRGITEAF
TRBV6-1	TRBJ1-5	ASSEVIALGQGADQPQH
TRBV27	TRBJ1-3	ASSLSHPTSGNTIY
TRBV18	TRBJ2-1	ASSPNNGENYNEQF
TRBV23-1	TRBJ1-6	ASSHPRQPVPLH
TRBV19	TRBJ1-2	ASSRDQGRDGYT
TRBV29-1	TRBJ2-1	SVELGRGSYNEQF
TRBV5-1	TRBJ1-1	ASSDLQGANEAF
TRBV10-3	TRBJ1-5	AISEGTENQPQH
TRBV15	TRBJ2-7	ATSSLAKTSGGLGEQY
TRBV6-5	TRBJ1-1	ASSRIDRVEVAF
TRBV7-8	TRBJ2-1	ASSLTGGGYNEQF
TRBV2	TRBJ2-3	ARQTSLRGNTDTQY
TRBV15	TRBJ2-5	ATSRDRTGAQETQY
TRBV19	TRBJ2-7	ASSTGLVNREQY
TRBV19	TRBJ2-7	ASSIAGTGEQY
TRBV11-2	TRBJ2-7	ASSRRGFDEQY
TRBV19	TRBJ2-2	ASSIGGDTGELF
TRBV6-1	TRBJ2-7	ASSEASSYEQY
TRBV6-1	TRBJ2-2	ASSATAGELF
TRBV2	TRBJ1-1	ASSGQGEAF
TRBV5-1	TRBJ2-5	ASSPGTSGGTQY
TRBV2	TRBJ2-4	ASSAASENIQY
TRBV5-1	TRBJ1-2	ASSLAPGTYGYT
TRBV10-2	TRBJ2-1	ASSEPDRGYNEQF
TRBV6-1	TRBJ1-5	ASSETGNQPQH
TRBV11-2	TRBJ2-3	ASILSGLARITDTQY
TRBV7-2	TRBJ1-2	ASSPPGFAVPSNYGYT
TRBV2	TRBJ2-5	ASSGTSGDQETQY
TRBV29-1	TRBJ2-3	SVGNKGRGQGSTDTQY
TRBV27	TRBJ1-5	ASRAGNQPQH
TRBV2	TRBJ2-3	AIAGIGKVDIDTQY
TRBV2	TRBJ1-2	ASSEPKGVYGYT
TRBV15	TRBJ1-1	ATGLRRDTNTEAF
TRBV7-9	TRBJ2-1	ASSLPPRLAGVGNEQF
TRBV18	TRBJ1-1	ASSLGQGEGEAF
TRBV19	TRBJ2-1	ASRQGGINHNEQF